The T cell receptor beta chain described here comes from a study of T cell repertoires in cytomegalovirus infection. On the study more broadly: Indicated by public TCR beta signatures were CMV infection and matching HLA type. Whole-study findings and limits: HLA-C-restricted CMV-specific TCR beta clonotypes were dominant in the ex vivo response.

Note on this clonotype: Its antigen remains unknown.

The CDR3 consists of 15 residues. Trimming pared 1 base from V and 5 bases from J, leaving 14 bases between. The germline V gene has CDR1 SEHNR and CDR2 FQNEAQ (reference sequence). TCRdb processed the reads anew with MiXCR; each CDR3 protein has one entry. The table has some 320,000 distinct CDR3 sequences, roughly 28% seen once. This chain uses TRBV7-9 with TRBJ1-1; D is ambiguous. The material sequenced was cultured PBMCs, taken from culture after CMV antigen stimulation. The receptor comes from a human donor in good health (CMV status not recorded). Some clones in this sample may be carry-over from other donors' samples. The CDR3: CASSLGKSRKTEAFF. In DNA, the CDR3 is TGTGCCAGCAGCTTAGGAAAATCGAGGAAAACTGAAGCTTTCTTT.